This T cell receptor beta chain was profiled in a study of blood T cell repertoires in COVID-19. The CDR3 spans 16 residues. The V gene's germline CDR1 is SEHNR and CDR2 FQNEAQ (reference sequence). The V gene end was trimmed by 4 bases and the J gene end by 8 bases; junction bases not matched to a gene: 12. Sequencing used immunoSEQ multiplex PCR; TCRdb keeps in-frame clones, though not all of them. Here the sample spans about 120,000 clones, about 74% being singletons. Material: peripheral blood. This clonotype originated in a human donor in a cohort sampled during active COVID-19. V usage is TRBV7-9 and J usage is TRBJ1-4, with 8 bases identical to TRBD1. The CDR3 nucleotides are TGTGCCAGCAGCTACACCCCAGGGGGCCACGGGGAAAAACTGTTTTTT. As protein: CASSYTPGGHGEKLFF. Based on the CDR3 plus reference TRBV7-9 and TRBJ1-4, the full variable domain is DTGVSQNPRHKITKRGQNVTFRCDPISEHNRLYWYRQTLGQGPEFLTYFQNEAQLEKSRLLSDRFSAERPKGSFSTLEIQRTEQGDSAMYLCASSYTPGGHGEKLFFGSGTQLSVL.